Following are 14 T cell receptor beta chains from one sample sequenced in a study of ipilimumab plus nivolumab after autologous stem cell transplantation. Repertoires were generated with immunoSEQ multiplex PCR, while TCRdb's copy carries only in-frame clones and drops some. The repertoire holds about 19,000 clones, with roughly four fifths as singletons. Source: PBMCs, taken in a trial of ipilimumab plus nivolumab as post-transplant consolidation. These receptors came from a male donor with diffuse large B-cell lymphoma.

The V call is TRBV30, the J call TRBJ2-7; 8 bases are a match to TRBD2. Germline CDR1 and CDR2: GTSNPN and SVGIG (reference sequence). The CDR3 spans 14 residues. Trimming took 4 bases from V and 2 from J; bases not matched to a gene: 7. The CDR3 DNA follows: TGTGCCTGGAATGTCGGGGGGGGGACCTACGAGCAGTACTTC. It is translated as CAWNVGGGTYEQYF.

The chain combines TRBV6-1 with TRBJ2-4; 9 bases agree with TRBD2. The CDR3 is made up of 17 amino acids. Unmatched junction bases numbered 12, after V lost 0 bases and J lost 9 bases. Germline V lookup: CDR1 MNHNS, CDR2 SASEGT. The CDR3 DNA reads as TGTGCCAGCAGTGAAGCAAAAGCGGGGGGCACAAAAGGCATTCAGTACTTC. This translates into CASSEAKAGGTKGIQYF.

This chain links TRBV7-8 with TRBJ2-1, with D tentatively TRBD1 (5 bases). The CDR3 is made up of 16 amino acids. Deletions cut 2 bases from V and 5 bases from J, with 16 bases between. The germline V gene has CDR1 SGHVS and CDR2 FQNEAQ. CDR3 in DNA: TGTGCCAGCAGCTTACGGATACCTGACAGACACAATGAGCAGTTCTTC. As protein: CASSLRIPDRHNEQFF. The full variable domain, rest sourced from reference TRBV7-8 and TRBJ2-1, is GAGVSQSPRYKVAKRGQDVALRCDPISGHVSLFWYQQALGQGPEFLTYFQNEAQLDKSGLPSDRFFAERPEGSVSTLKIQRTQQEDSAVYLCASSLRIPDRHNEQFFGPGTRLTVL.

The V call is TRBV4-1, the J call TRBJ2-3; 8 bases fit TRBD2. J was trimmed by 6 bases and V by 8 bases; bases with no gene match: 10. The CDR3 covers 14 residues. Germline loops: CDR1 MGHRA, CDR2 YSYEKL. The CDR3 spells CASFLGAGDDTQYF. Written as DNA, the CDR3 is TGCGCCAGCTTCTTAGGAGCGGGGGACGATACGCAGTATTTT.

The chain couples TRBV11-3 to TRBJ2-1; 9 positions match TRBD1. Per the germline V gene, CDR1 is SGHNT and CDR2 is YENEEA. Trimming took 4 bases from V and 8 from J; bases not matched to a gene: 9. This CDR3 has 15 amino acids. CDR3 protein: CASSYRGQGWHEQFF. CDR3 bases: TGTGCCAGCAGCTACCGGGGACAGGGTTGGCATGAGCAGTTCTTC.

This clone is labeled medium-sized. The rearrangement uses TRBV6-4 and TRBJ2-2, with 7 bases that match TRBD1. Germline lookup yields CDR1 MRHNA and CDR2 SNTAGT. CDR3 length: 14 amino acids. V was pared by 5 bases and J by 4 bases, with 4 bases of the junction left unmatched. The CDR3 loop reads CASSPDRATGELFF. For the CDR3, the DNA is TGTGCCAGCAGTCCCGACAGGGCCACCGGGGAGCTGTTTTTT.

In DNA form, the CDR3 reads TGTGCCAGCAGTTACCTCGGTTTTGCGGGCACTGAAGCTTTCTTT. As protein: CASSYLGFAGTEAFF. The chain carries TRBV6-5 and TRBJ1-1; D uncertain. Germline-derived CDR1 and CDR2 are MNHEY and SVGAGI. Trimming left V 2 bases short and J 4 bases short, with 14 bases between. The CDR3 has 15 amino acids.

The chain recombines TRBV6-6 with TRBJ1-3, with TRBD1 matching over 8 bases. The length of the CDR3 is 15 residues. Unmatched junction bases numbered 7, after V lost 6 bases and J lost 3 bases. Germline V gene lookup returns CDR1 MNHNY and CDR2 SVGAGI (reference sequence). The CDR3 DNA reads TGTGCCAGCAGGCAACAGGGGGTGGTTGGAAACACCATATATTTT. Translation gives CASRQQGVVGNTIYF.

The CDR3 loop reads CASSPRSLDSYGYTF. Here the CDR3 DNA reads TGTGCCAGCAGCCCTAGATCGTTAGATAGCTACGGCTACACCTTC. The rearrangement joins TRBV7-2 to TRBJ1-2; D remains ambiguous. The length of the CDR3 is 15 residues. The germline gives CDR1 SGHTA, CDR2 FQGNSA. Trimming pared 5 bases from V and 8 bases from J, leaving 21 bases between.

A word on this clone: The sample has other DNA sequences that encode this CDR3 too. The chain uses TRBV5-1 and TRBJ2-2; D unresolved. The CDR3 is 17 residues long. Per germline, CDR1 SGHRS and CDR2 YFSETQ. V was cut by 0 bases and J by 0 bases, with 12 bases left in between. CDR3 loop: CASSLGHRDPNTGELFF. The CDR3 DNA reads TGCGCCAGCAGCTTGGGCCATAGGGATCCGAACACCGGGGAGCTGTTTTTT.

CDR3 sequence: CASSLSGPGAYGYTF. CDR3 nucleotides: TGCGCCAGCAGCTTGTCGGGACCGGGGGCCTATGGCTACACCTTC. The chain couples TRBV5-1 to TRBJ1-2; the D gene is possibly TRBD1 (6 bases). The CDR3 sequence is 15 residues long. CDR1 is SGHRS and CDR2 is YFSETQ in the germline V gene. V was clipped by 1 base and J by 4 bases, with 14 bases between them.

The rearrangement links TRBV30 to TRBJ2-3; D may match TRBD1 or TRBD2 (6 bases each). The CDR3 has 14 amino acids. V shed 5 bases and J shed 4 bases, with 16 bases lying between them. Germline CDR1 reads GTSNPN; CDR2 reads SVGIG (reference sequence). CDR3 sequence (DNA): TGTGCCTGGGACGCCAGGGGAGGATCAGATACGCAGTATTTT. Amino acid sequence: CAWDARGGSDTQYF.

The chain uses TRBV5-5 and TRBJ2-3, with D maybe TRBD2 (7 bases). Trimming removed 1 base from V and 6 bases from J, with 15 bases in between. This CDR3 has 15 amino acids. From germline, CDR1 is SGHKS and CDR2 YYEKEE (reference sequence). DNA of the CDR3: TGTGCCAGCAGCTTGTTCGGGGGGCGATCCGATACGCAGTATTTT. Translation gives CASSLFGGRSDTQYF.

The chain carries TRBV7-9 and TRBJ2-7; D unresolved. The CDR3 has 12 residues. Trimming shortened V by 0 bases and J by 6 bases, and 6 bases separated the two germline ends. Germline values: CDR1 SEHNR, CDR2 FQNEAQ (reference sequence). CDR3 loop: CASSLASPEQYF. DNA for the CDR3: TGTGCCAGCAGCTTAGCCAGCCCCGAGCAGTACTTC.